A single T cell receptor (beta chain) is shown here with its context. With 2 bases removed from V and 5 bases from J, the gap between germline ends came to 12 bases. The CDR3 loop spans 13 amino acids. CDR1 is SQVTM, CDR2 ANQGSEA, per germline. The data are from a study of blood T cell repertoires in COVID-19. Study in general: Material from acute and convalescent COVID-19 was sourced from the United States, Italy and Spain. T cells, B-cell-depleted T cells, or PBMCs supplied cDNA or gDNA.

Per the original methods: Estimated nucleated cell counts came from reference gene primer amplification. TCRdb's copy holds only in-frame clones and misses some; the assay was immunoSEQ multiplex PCR. V and J calls and clone size follow that table, whereas D and trimming were derived from the DNA. The table has under 85,000 clones, around 76% seen once. The sequenced material came from peripheral blood. The sequence was collected from an elderly woman with active or convalescent COVID-19. This chain connects TRBV29-1 to TRBJ2-5; D possibly corresponds to TRBD1 (6 bases). For the CDR3, the DNA is TGCAGCGTTGAACAGGGGCGCGGGGAGACCCAGTACTTC. Protein product: CSVEQGRGETQYF.